The 15 T cell receptor beta chains in this list originate from one sample, sequenced in a study of identical twins (dated by TCRdb to 2015 to 2016). Libraries were made using 5' RACE. Instrument on record: Illumina HiSeq 2000. TCRdb reran the public reads through fastp at Q25 and MiXCR, keeping productive beta chains. Records with the same CDR3 protein are collapsed into one entry carrying the most frequent genes and DNA. The sample includes about 890,000 distinct CDR3 sequences, with approximately 13% observed a single time. Around 1.5% of the sample comes from the top ten. This sample also belongs to another study, concerning yellow fever vaccine responses in identical twins.

Material for sequencing was PBMCs. All receptors come from a woman aged 18-29 years in good health.

The genes are TRBV5-1 and TRBJ2-2, with TRBD2 identical over 11 bases. V was clipped by 1 base and J by 1 base; unmatched bases: 3. CDR1 and CDR2 (germline): SGHRS, YFSETQ. The CDR3 contains 17 residues. CDR3 coding DNA: TGCGCCAGCAGCTTGAAGACTAGCGGGATGAACACCGGGGAGCTGTTTTTT. It translates to CASSLKTSGMNTGELFF.

This clonotype was counted only a few times. The rearrangement uses TRBV20-1 and TRBJ1-1; D gene uncertain. Germline loops: CDR1 DFQATT, CDR2 SNEGSKA (reference sequence). Deletions cut 7 bases from V and 6 bases from J, with 9 bases between. This CDR3 is 10 amino acids long. The CDR3 here is CSVPLAEAFF. CDR3 DNA sequence: TGCAGTGTACCCTTGGCTGAAGCTTTCTTT.

The chain recombines TRBV10-2 with TRBJ1-1; D ambiguous. V was clipped by 6 bases and J by 1 base, with 9 bases between them. From germline, CDR1 is WSHSY and CDR2 SAAADI. The CDR3 loop spans 13 amino acids. The CDR3 bases are TGCGCCAGCAGGATAGGTCAGAACACTGAAGCTTTCTTT. It specifies CASRIGQNTEAFF.

This chain connects TRBV2 to TRBJ2-2; D remains ambiguous. Germline values: CDR1 SNHLY, CDR2 FYNNEI. Deletions cut 3 bases from V and 6 bases from J, with 14 bases between. The CDR3 contains 15 residues. CDR3 sequence: CASSESSSIAGELFF. In nucleotides, the CDR3 is TGTGCCAGCAGTGAGAGTAGCTCTATCGCCGGGGAGCTGTTTTTT.

The genes are TRBV12-3 or TRBV12-4 and TRBJ2-7; D gene ambiguous. Trimming took 3 bases from V and 5 from J, leaving 11 bases between them. The CDR3 contains 13 residues. CDR3 nucleotide sequence: TGTGCCAGCAGTTTCACCCGGGTGAACGAGCAGTACGTC. Its translation is CASSFTRVNEQYV.

The chain carries TRBV5-1 and TRBJ2-1; 10 bases agree with TRBD2. This CDR3 spans 17 amino acids. The germline V gene has CDR1 SGHRS and CDR2 YFSETQ. V trimming: 4 bases; J trimming: 8 bases; junction bases outside the gene matches: 15. The CDR3 loop reads CASSRTYSGGSEDEQFF. In DNA, the CDR3 is TGCGCCAGCAGCCGAACTTATAGCGGGGGGAGTGAGGATGAGCAGTTCTTC.

A few counts support this clonotype. The gene calls are TRBV2 and TRBJ2-1, with D possibly called TRBD1 or TRBD2 (6 bases each). The V end lost 7 bases, the J end lost 9 bases, and 19 bases lay between the germline ends. From germline, CDR1 is SNHLY and CDR2 FYNNEI. The CDR3 length is 14 residues. The DNA for the CDR3 is TGTGCCAGCACGATCAGGGGAGGAAGTTCTGAGCAGTTCTTC. Translating gives CASTIRGGSSEQFF.

This clonotype was observed a few times. This rearrangement joins TRBV14 to TRBJ1-1; D is perhaps TRBD1 (5 bases). V lost 6 bases and J 5 bases, leaving 10 bases between the germline ends. This CDR3 is built from 12 residues. Germline V lookup: CDR1 SGHDN, CDR2 FVKESK. Here the CDR3 DNA reads TGTGCCAGCAGATCAGGGCATACTGAAGCTTTCTTT. As protein: CASRSGHTEAFF.

This clonotype was detected ten times or more. This rearrangement joins TRBV24-1 to TRBJ2-5, with 9 positions matching TRBD1. This CDR3 has 15 amino acids. Germline V gives CDR1 KGHDR, CDR2 SFDVKD. Losses at the gene ends were 6 bases for V and 5 bases for J; bases not matched to a gene: 9. CDR3 DNA: TGTGCCACCAGTCGTGGGACAGGGAGAGGGGAGACCCAGTACTTC. It translates to CATSRGTGRGETQYF.

This clonotype was seen more than once but under ten times. The chain uses TRBV20-1 and TRBJ2-3, with 7 bases that match TRBD2. With V trimmed by 3 bases and J by 6 bases, 12 bases remained unmatched. Germline CDR1 and CDR2: DFQATT and SNEGSKA (reference sequence). CDR3 length: 15 amino acids. CDR3 DNA sequence: TGCAGTGCTAGGGTTCCCGGACTAGGGAGCGATACGCAGTATTTT. Translated, it gives CSARVPGLGSDTQYF.

This clonotype was seen a handful of times. The gene calls are TRBV6-1 and TRBJ2-5; TRBD2 matches 9 bases. The CDR3 is 13 amino acids. V lost 6 bases, J lost 9 bases, and 8 bases stayed unmatched. The germline V gene encodes CDR1 MNHNS and CDR2 SASEGT. CDR3 sequence reads: CASSSGLADAQYF. For the CDR3, the DNA is TGTGCCAGCAGCTCGGGACTAGCAGATGCCCAGTACTTC.

This clonotype was picked up many times. The chain combines TRBV2 with TRBJ1-5; possible D gene TRBD1, 6 bases. The CDR3 length is 14 residues. The germline CDR1 and CDR2 sequences are SNHLY and FYNNEI. Trimming took 2 bases from V and 6 from J, leaving 11 bases between them. CDR3 nucleotide sequence: TGTGCCAGCAGTGAATCGGGGGCAGGTCAGCCCCAGCATTTT. Translated, it gives CASSESGAGQPQHF.

The rearrangement uses TRBV9 and TRBJ2-1, with a weak D call TRBD2 (5 bases). Germline V gives CDR1 SGDLS, CDR2 YYNGEE. V was clipped by 4 bases and J by 0 bases, with 17 bases between them. This CDR3 spans 17 amino acids. The CDR3 nucleotides read TGTGCCAGCAGCCGCCAGATTAGCGTCAACTCCTACAATGAGCAGTTCTTC. Its protein is CASSRQISVNSYNEQFF.

This rearrangement joins TRBV6-5 to TRBJ2-5; 10 nucleotides line up with TRBD2. This CDR3 comprises 15 residues. Germline trimming cut 4 bases from V and 0 bases from J; bases unmatched to any gene: 2. Germline-derived CDR1 and CDR2 are MNHEY and SVGAGI. CDR3 region: CASSWTSGDQETQYF. Written as DNA, the CDR3 is TGTGCCAGCAGTTGGACTAGCGGAGACCAAGAGACCCAGTACTTC.

The genes are TRBV28 and TRBJ2-7; TRBD2 aligns across 11 bases. Trimming cost V 5 bases and J 3 bases; bases outside gene matches: 9. CDR1 MDHEN and CDR2 SYDVKM come from the germline V gene. The CDR3 has 16 residues. CDR3 region: CASSTGTSGRFYEQYV. The CDR3 DNA follows: TGTGCCAGCAGTACCGGGACTAGCGGAAGGTTCTACGAGCAGTACGTC.